These 16 T cell receptor beta chains came from one sample sequenced in a study of CD8 T cells in ankylosing spondylitis. The study, taken as a whole, reports: A motif in TCR beta, a set of roughly eight highly homologous variants, appeared characteristic of ankylosing spondylitis blood.

These receptors have no identified antigens. TCRdb reprocessed the 5' RACE reads via MiXCR and lists one record per CDR3 protein. The repertoire consists of about 200,000 distinct CDR3 sequences, with 7.3% occurring once and the leading ten covering 12% to 15%. The material sequenced was blood, either unsorted or a sorted T cell fraction (not recorded which). The receptors here all came from a male donor with ankylosing spondylitis.

This clonotype came up many times. The chain is built from TRBV5-6 and TRBJ2-7; 12 positions agree with TRBD2. The germline V gene has CDR1 SGHDT and CDR2 YYEEEE. Trimming cost V 4 bases and J 4 bases; bases outside gene matches: 9. The CDR3 length is 16 residues. The CDR3: CASSAGLAGTWYEQYF. The CDR3 coding sequence is TGTGCCAGCAGCGCAGGACTAGCGGGAACTTGGTACGAGCAGTACTTC.

This clonotype was observed many times. V gene TRBV20-1 combines with J gene TRBJ2-1; possible D gene TRBD2, 6 bases. Trimming pared 0 bases from V and 9 bases from J, leaving 12 bases between. Germline CDR1 DFQATT, CDR2 SNEGSKA (reference sequence). CDR3 length equals 13 residues. The CDR3 DNA reads as TGCAGTGCTAGAGAGGGCGGGAAGGGTGAGCAGTTCTTC. Translating gives CSAREGGKGEQFF.

The sample holds many counts of this clonotype. The chain recombines TRBV7-8 with TRBJ2-3; 14 positions agree with TRBD2. This CDR3 has 19 residues. In germline, CDR1 is SGHVS, CDR2 FQNEAQ. Trimming cost V 4 bases and J 1 base; bases outside gene matches: 10. The CDR3, as DNA: TGTGCCAGCAGCTCAGGACTAGCGGGAGGTAGGGGGGGCACAGATACGCAGTATTTT. It yields the protein CASSSGLAGGRGGTDTQYF.

This clonotype was found a few times. V usage is TRBV5-5 and J usage is TRBJ1-2; D is unresolved. The CDR3 totals 13 residues. V lost 2 bases and J lost 2, with 7 bases in between. Germline V gene sequence: CDR1 SGHKS, CDR2 YYEKEE (reference sequence). CDR3 DNA: TGTGCCAGCAGCTTAGGGTTCAACTATGGCTACACCTTC. This sequence encodes CASSLGFNYGYTF. Filled out from reference TRBV5-5 and TRBJ1-2, the complete variable domain reads DAGVTQSPTHLIKTRGQQVTLRCSPISGHKSVSWYQQVLGQGPQFIFQYYEKEERGRGNFPDRFSARQFPNYSSELNVNALLLGDSALYLCASSLGFNYGYTFGSGTRLTVV.

The chain couples TRBV27 to TRBJ2-1; 7 bases are a match to TRBD1. The CDR3 totals 15 residues. The V gene's germline CDR1 is MNHEY and CDR2 SMNVEV (reference sequence). V lost 5 bases and J lost 4; bases outside the gene matches: 8. Here the CDR3 reads CASSMVGQSYNEQFF. The CDR3 coding sequence is TGTGCCAGCAGTATGGTGGGACAGTCGTACAATGAGCAGTTCTTC.

Ten or more counts support this clonotype. The V call is TRBV9, the J call TRBJ1-1; weak D call: TRBD1 (6 bases). Trimming removed 3 bases at V and 4 bases at J, with 10 bases between. The CDR3 contains 13 residues. Germline V CDR1 and CDR2: SGDLS, YYNGEE. The CDR3, as DNA: TGTGCCAGCAGCGAGGGAGGGGGCACTGAAGCTTTCTTT. Protein: CASSEGGGTEAFF.

In its sample, this clonotype was seen a few times. The J gene is TRBJ2-3, the V gene TRBV9; either TRBD1 or TRBD2 may fit D (5 bases each). The V and J ends lost 5 bases and 0 bases respectively, with 13 bases between them. CDR1 is SGDLS, CDR2 YYNGEE, per germline. This CDR3 region has 15 residues. The CDR3 protein is CASSRTGRSTDTQYF. In DNA form, the CDR3 reads TGTGCCAGCAGTCGCACGGGACGGAGCACAGATACGCAGTATTTT.

This clonotype showed up many times. V gene TRBV10-2 combines with J gene TRBJ1-2, with 10 bases fitting TRBD1. V lost 0 bases to trimming and J lost 7 bases; unmatched junction nucleotides: 5. The germline V gene encodes CDR1 WSHSY and CDR2 SAAADI. CDR3 length: 15 residues. Written as DNA, the CDR3 is TGCGCCAGCAGTGAGTCCGGGACAGGGGTCGGTGGCTACACCTTC. It codes for CASSESGTGVGGYTF.

This clonotype was seen a few times. The V gene is TRBV21-1, the J gene TRBJ2-7; the D segment call TRBD1 is taken from the table without a DNA check. TRBV21-1 is recorded as a pseudogene. The CDR3 extends over 14 amino acids. The DNA for the CDR3 is TGTGCCAGCAGGGACAGCTCAGGGGGATACGAGCAGTACTTC. This translates into CASRDSSGGYEQYF.

This clonotype was picked up many times. The J gene is TRBJ2-7, the V gene TRBV27; 9 positions match TRBD2. V lost 6 bases, J lost 3 bases, and 3 bases stayed unmatched. CDR1 is MNHEY, CDR2 SMNVEV, per germline (reference sequence). The CDR3 has 13 amino acids. CDR3 sequence reads: CASSGTSSYEQYF. Here the CDR3 DNA reads TGTGCCAGCAGCGGGACTAGCAGCTACGAGCAGTACTTC.

In regard to this clonotype: The CDR3 carries no conserved terminal phenylalanine or tryptophan, so it likely arises from a read error. Here the CDR3 DNA reads TGTGCCAGCGGCGCCTCCTCCCGAGGACGGAACAATGAGCAGTTCATC. As protein: CASGASSRGRNNEQFI. The chain combines TRBV2 with TRBJ2-1, with unresolved D. V gave up 8 bases and J gave up 5 bases, with 22 bases separating them. The CDR3 has 16 residues. Germline assignment: CDR1 SNHLY and CDR2 FYNNEI.

This clonotype showed up many times. This rearrangement joins TRBV7-9 to TRBJ1-2; perhaps TRBD1 as D (5 bases). The germline V gene encodes CDR1 SEHNR and CDR2 FQNEAQ (reference sequence). CDR3 length: 14 amino acids. Trimming took off 5 bases at V and 3 bases at J, with 13 bases between the two ends. CDR3 protein: CASSRREFHYGYTF. The CDR3 region has the DNA TGTGCCAGCAGCCGCAGGGAGTTCCACTATGGCTACACCTTC.

This clonotype was seen ten or more times. The rearrangement joins TRBV7-9 to TRBJ2-3; tentatively, D is TRBD1 (5 bases). Trimming pared 5 bases from V and 2 bases from J, leaving 11 bases between. The CDR3 extends over 14 amino acids. Germline CDR1 reads SEHNR; CDR2 reads FQNEAQ (reference sequence). The CDR3, as DNA: TGTGCCAGCAGCAGGGGCGGCCTCACAGATACGCAGTATTTT. This encodes CASSRGGLTDTQYF.

Many counts were recorded for this clonotype. J is TRBJ1-5 and V is TRBV27; 7 nucleotides align to TRBD1. CDR3 length: 15 residues. Germline CDR1 is MNHEY and CDR2 is SMNVEV (reference sequence). V dropped 6 bases and J dropped 4; count of bases not matched to a gene: 9. The CDR3 sequence is CASSNSAGGNQPQHF. The CDR3, as DNA: TGTGCCAGCAGCAATTCTGCAGGGGGGAATCAGCCCCAGCATTTT.

This clonotype was counted ten times or more. This sequence joins TRBV7-8 and TRBJ2-2; no definite D call. Per germline, CDR1 SGHVS and CDR2 FQNEAQ. V lost 3 bases to trimming and J lost 0 bases, with 8 bases between them. The CDR3 covers 15 residues. The CDR3 is CASSFEASNTGELFF. As DNA, the CDR3 is TGTGCCAGCAGCTTCGAGGCGTCGAACACCGGGGAGCTGTTTTTT.

This clonotype has ten or more counts. The chain combines TRBV29-1 with TRBJ2-7; D is possibly TRBD1 (6 bases). The V end lost 0 bases, the J end lost 2 bases, and 17 bases lay between the germline ends. Germline-derived CDR1 and CDR2 are SQVTM and ANQGSEA. The CDR3 length is 16 residues. DNA for the CDR3: TGCAGCGTTGAAGACGCAACCGGGACAAATCCCTACGAGCAGTACTTC. It translates to CSVEDATGTNPYEQYF.